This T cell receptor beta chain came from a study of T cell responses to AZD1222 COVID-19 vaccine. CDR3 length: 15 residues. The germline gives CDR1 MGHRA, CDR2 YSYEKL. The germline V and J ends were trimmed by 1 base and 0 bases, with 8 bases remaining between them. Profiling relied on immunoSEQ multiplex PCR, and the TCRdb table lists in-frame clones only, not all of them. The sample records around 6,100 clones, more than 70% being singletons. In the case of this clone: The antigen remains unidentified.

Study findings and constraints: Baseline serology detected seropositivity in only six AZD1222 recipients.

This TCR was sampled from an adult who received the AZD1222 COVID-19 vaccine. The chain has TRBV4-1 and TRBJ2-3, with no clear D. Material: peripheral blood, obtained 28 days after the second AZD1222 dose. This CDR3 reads CASSQGPGSTDTQYF. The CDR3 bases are TGCGCCAGCAGCCAAGGGCCGGGTAGCACAGATACGCAGTATTTT.